Reported below is one T cell receptor beta chain. The antigen remains unidentified. The data are from a study of T cell responses to AZD1222 COVID-19 vaccine. Study-wide results and caveats: Reportedly, nearly half of unique spike TCRs recognized epitopes outside B.1.351/B.1.1.7 mutations. Clonal diversity may have been underestimated in mostly white British donors.

Repertoires were generated with immunoSEQ multiplex PCR, while TCRdb's copy carries only in-frame clones and drops some. The data hold roughly 130,000 clones, with 88% observed a single time. The clonotype was recovered from an adult in good health. The sample here was peripheral blood, taken on day 0 of MenACWY control vaccination.

CDR3 DNA: TGCGCCAGCAGCTTGGCGACATTTTACGAGCAGTACTTC. As protein: CASSLATFYEQYF. The rearrangement links TRBV5-1 to TRBJ2-7; D remains unclear. The CDR3 contains 13 residues. Trimming removed 0 bases at V and 4 bases at J, with 8 bases between. Per germline, CDR1 SGHRS and CDR2 YFSETQ.